This entry describes one T cell receptor (beta chain). Its specificity is unknown. The method was immunoSEQ multiplex PCR; TCRdb's version includes in-frame clones alone and lacks a portion of them. The repertoire holds over 50,000 clones, about 90% seen once, with over 9.5% in the top ten. Per the germline V gene, CDR1 is SGDLS and CDR2 is YYNGEE. The CDR3 sequence is 16 residues long. The V end lost 0 bases, the J end lost 0 bases, and 13 bases lay between the germline ends. The data originate from a study of OX40 agonist ivuxolimab in advanced cancers. General study results and limits: Expanded clones were, on average, more numerous among CD8+ T cells than CD4+.

This clonotype was obtained from an adult with an advanced solid tumor such as melanoma, head and neck, liver or kidney cancer. The material sequenced was CD4+ or CD8+ T cells sorted from blood, taken in a trial of the OX40 agonist ivuxolimab. The chain uses TRBV9 and TRBJ2-7; no clear D gene. This chain's CDR3 is CASSVGPSHSSYEQYF. As DNA, the CDR3 is TGTGCCAGCAGCGTAGGACCATCGCACAGCTCCTACGAGCAGTACTTC.